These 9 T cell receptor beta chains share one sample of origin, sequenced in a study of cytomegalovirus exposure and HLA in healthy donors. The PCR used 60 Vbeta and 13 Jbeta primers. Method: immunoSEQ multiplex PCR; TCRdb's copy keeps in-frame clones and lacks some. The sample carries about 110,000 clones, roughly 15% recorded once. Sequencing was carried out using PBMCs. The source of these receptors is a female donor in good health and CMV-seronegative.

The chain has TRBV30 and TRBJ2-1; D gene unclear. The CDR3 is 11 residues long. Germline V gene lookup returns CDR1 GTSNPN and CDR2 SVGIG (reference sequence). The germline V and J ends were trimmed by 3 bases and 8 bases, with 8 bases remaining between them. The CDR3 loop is CAWRSLHEQFF. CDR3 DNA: TGTGCCTGGAGGTCCCTCCATGAGCAGTTCTTC.

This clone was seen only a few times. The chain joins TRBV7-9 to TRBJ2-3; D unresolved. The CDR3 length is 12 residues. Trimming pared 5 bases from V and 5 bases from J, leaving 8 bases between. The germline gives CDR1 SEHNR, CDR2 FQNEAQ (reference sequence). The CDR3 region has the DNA TGTGCCAGCAGCCTTCTAGGAGATACGCAGTATTTT. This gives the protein CASSLLGDTQYF. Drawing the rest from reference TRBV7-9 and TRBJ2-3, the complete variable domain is DTGVSQNPRHKITKRGQNVTFRCDPISEHNRLYWYRQTLGQGPEFLTYFQNEAQLEKSRLLSDRFSAERPKGSFSTLEIQRTEQGDSAMYLCASSLLGDTQYFGPGTRLTVL.

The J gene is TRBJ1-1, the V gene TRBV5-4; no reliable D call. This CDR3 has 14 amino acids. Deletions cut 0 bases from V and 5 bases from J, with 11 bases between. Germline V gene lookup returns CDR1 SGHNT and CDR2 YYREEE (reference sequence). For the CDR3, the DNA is TGTGCCAGCAGCTTGGCCAGCGGTTCAACTGAAGCTTTCTTT. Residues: CASSLASGSTEAFF.

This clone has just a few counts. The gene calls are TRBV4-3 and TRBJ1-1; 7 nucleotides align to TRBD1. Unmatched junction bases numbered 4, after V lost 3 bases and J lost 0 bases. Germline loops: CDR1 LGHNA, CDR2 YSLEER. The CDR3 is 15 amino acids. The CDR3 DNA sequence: TGCGCCAGCAGCCAGTCAGGGGGACTGAACACTGAAGCTTTCTTT. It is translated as CASSQSGGLNTEAFF.

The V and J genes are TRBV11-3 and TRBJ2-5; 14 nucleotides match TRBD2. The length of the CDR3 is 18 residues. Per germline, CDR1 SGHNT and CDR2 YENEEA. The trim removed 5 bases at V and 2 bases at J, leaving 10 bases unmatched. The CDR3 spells CASSPGTSGRSEQETQYF. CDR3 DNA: TGTGCCAGCAGCCCCGGGACTAGCGGGAGAAGTGAACAAGAGACCCAGTACTTC. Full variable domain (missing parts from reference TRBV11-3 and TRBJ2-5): EAGVVQSPRYKIIEKKQPVAFWCNPISGHNTLYWYLQNLGQGPELLIRYENEEAVDDSQLPKDRFSAERLKGVDSTLKIQPAELGDSAVYLCASSPGTSGRSEQETQYFGPGTRLLVL.

As DNA, the CDR3 is TGTGCCAGCAGCCAAGATTCAGGGGGATCTAATGAAAAACTGTTTTTT. This codes for CASSQDSGGSNEKLFF. The rearrangement links TRBV4-2 to TRBJ1-4; TRBD1 matches 7 bases. The CDR3 loop spans 16 amino acids. V gave up 0 bases and J gave up 3 bases; unmatched junction bases: 4. CDR1 is LGHNA, CDR2 YNFKEQ, per germline.

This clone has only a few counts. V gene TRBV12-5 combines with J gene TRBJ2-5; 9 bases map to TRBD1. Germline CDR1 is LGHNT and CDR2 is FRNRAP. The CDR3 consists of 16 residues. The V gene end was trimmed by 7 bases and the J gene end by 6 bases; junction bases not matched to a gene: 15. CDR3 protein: CASAQTQGAASQTQYF. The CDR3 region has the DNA TGTGCTAGTGCCCAGACACAGGGGGCCGCAAGCCAGACCCAGTACTTC.

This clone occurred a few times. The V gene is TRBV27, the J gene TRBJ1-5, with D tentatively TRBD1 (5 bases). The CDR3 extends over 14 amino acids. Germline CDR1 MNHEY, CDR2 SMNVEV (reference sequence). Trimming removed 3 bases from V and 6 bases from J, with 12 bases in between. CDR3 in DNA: TGTGCCAGCAGTTTGGGGGGGTTCAGTCAGCCCCAGCATTTT. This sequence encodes CASSLGGFSQPQHF.

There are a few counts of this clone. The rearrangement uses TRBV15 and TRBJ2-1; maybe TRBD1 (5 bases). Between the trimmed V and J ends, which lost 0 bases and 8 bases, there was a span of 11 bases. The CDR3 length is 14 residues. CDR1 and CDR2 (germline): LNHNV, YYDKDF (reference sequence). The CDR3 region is CATSRDFRGDEQFF. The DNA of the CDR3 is TGTGCCACCAGCAGAGATTTTAGGGGCGATGAGCAGTTCTTC. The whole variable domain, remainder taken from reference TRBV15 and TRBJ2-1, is DAMVIQNPRYQVTQFGKPVTLSCSQTLNHNVMYWYQQKSSQAPKLLFHYYDKDFNNEADTPDNFQSRRPNTSFCFLDIRSPGLGDTAMYLCATSRDFRGDEQFFGPGTRLTVL.